These 27 T cell receptor beta chains were all obtained from the same sample, sequenced in a study of molecular identifiers for immune sequencing clone quantification. One entry per CDR3 protein, called by TCRdb with MiXCR from the PCR reads. The sample has around 480,000 distinct CDR3 sequences; less than 30% are singletons. The sample was naive CD8+ T cells from blood, with Jurkat cell RNA spiked in. Noted subset: FACS-sorted CD8+CD4-CCR7+CD45RA+ naive T cells. These receptors all stem from a human donor in good health. Some libraries in this study had Jurkat cell RNA spiked in.

This clonotype appeared many times. The V gene is TRBV29-1, the J gene TRBJ2-7; D may be TRBD2 (6 bases). This CDR3 has 13 amino acids. CDR1 is SQVTM and CDR2 is ANQGSEA in the germline V gene. The V end lost 4 bases, the J end lost 0 bases, and 10 bases lay between the germline ends. The CDR3 sequence: CSVARGSSYEQYF. In nucleotides, the CDR3 is TGCAGCGTTGCTCGGGGGAGCTCCTACGAGCAGTACTTC.

Many counts were recorded for this clonotype. The rearrangement joins TRBV5-1 to TRBJ2-2, with D perhaps matching TRBD1 (6 bases). CDR1 and CDR2 (germline): SGHRS, YFSETQ. V was cut by 0 bases and J by 5 bases, with 17 bases left in between. The CDR3 length is 17 residues. The CDR3 here is CASSLEQGTILTGELFF. For the CDR3, the DNA is TGCGCCAGCAGCTTGGAACAGGGAACTATATTGACCGGGGAGCTGTTTTTT. Supplemented by reference TRBV5-1 and TRBJ2-2, the full variable domain reads KAGVTQTPRYLIKTRGQQVTLSCSPISGHRSVSWYQQTPGQGLQFLFEYFSETQRNKGNFPGRFSGRQFSNSRSEMNVSTLELGDSALYLCASSLEQGTILTGELFFGEGSRLTVL.

There are a few counts of this clonotype. The chain uses TRBV27 and TRBJ1-5; no firm D call. Trimming took 8 bases from V and 4 from J, leaving 9 bases between them. This CDR3 contains 12 residues. Germline CDR1 and CDR2: MNHEY and SMNVEV (reference sequence). CDR3 loop: CASGIKNQPQHF. The CDR3 DNA sequence: TGTGCCAGCGGGATAAAAAATCAGCCCCAGCATTTT.

The chain links TRBV15 to TRBJ1-6; 7 bases match TRBD1. V dropped 5 bases and J dropped 7; count of bases not matched to a gene: 5. CDR3 length: 14 residues. Germline values: CDR1 LNHNV, CDR2 YYDKDF (reference sequence). CDR3 loop: CATSPGQQNSPLHF. DNA for the CDR3: TGTGCCACCAGCCCGGGACAGCAAAATTCACCCCTCCACTTT.

This clonotype turned up a few times. The chain's CDR3 is CASSLATGFTEAFF. CDR3 coding DNA: TGTGCCAGCAGTTTAGCAACAGGGTTTACTGAAGCTTTCTTT. This chain connects TRBV12-3 or TRBV12-4 to TRBJ1-1, with D possibly TRBD1 on 6 matching bases. The CDR3 runs 14 residues. The V end was cut by 0 bases, the J end by 5 bases, with 10 bases between.

V is TRBV12-3 or TRBV12-4 and J is TRBJ2-4; D is uncertain. The ends were cut back, 10 bases at V and 6 bases at J, with 19 bases in the middle. This CDR3 is built from 14 residues. The CDR3: CANSLIGRRNIQYF. The CDR3 DNA sequence: TGTGCCAACAGCCTAATCGGACGGAGAAACATTCAGTACTTC.

With respect to this clonotype: The junction and the germline gene differ at one end; a read error may be behind it. This chain joins TRBV2 and TRBJ2-3; 11 bases align to TRBD2. CDR1 is SNHLY and CDR2 is FYNNEI in the germline V gene. CDR3 size: 17 residues. The CDR3 protein is CASMGLAGGGGTDKQYF. As DNA, the CDR3 is TGTGCCAGCATGGGGCTAGCGGGAGGTGGAGGCACAGATAAGCAGTATTTT.

This clonotype was detected once. One base away lies a much larger clone, so this may be a sequencing read error. Because it lacks the conserved phenylalanine or tryptophan at the end, this CDR3 is likely a read error. CDR3 bases: TGCAGCGTTTTAGTTTTTGGCTACACCTCC. The encoded protein is CSVLVFGYTS. The V call is TRBV29-1, the J call TRBJ1-2; no clear D gene. V lost 5 bases, J lost 7 bases, and 8 bases lay in between. This CDR3 spans 10 amino acids. From germline, CDR1 is SQVTM and CDR2 ANQGSEA.

About this clonotype: With a much larger clone just one base away, this may be a read error. This chain's CDR3 is CASRPRDYGYTF. CDR3 sequence (DNA): TGTGCCAGCCGCCCCCGAGACTATGGCTACACCTTC. The chain uses TRBV28 and TRBJ1-2; D gene ambiguous. V lost 8 bases and J lost 3, with 10 bases in between. CDR3 size: 12 residues. Germline CDR1 is MDHEN and CDR2 is SYDVKM.

Comments on this clonotype: At one boundary the junction diverges from the germline segment, which might be a read error. The J gene is TRBJ2-3, the V gene TRBV24-1; 10 bases map to TRBD1. Germline CDR1 KGHDR, CDR2 SFDVKD. The CDR3 runs 15 residues. CDR3 in amino acids: CAISAPGQGWDTQYF. The CDR3 coding sequence is TGTGCCATCAGTGCGCCGGGACAGGGGTGGGATACGCAGTATTTT.

The rearrangement links TRBV4-3 to TRBJ1-2; D gene ambiguous. Germline lookup yields CDR1 LGHNA and CDR2 YSLEER. The CDR3 spans 16 residues. Trimming removed 0 bases at V and 0 bases at J, with 11 bases between. The CDR3: CASSQDITDSNYGYTF. The CDR3 DNA reads TGCGCCAGCAGCCAAGATATAACAGATTCTAACTATGGCTACACCTTC.

J is TRBJ1-2 and V is TRBV20-1; D is uncertain. The CDR3 is 14 residues long. The germline gives CDR1 DFQATT, CDR2 SNEGSKA (reference sequence). Trimming cost V 4 bases and J 0 bases, with 12 bases left between them. The CDR3 region is CSANFGTANYGYTF. The CDR3 DNA reads TGCAGTGCTAACTTCGGAACAGCTAACTATGGCTACACCTTC.

This clonotype was observed a few times. The chain joins TRBV27 to TRBJ2-7; 9 positions agree with TRBD1. The J segment lost 0 bases and the V segment lost 6 bases, leaving 6 bases of the junction unmatched. Germline assignment: CDR1 MNHEY and CDR2 SMNVEV (reference sequence). The CDR3 covers 15 residues. The CDR3: CASSLTGGFSYEQYF. In nucleotides, the CDR3 is TGTGCCAGCAGCCTGACAGGGGGTTTCTCCTACGAGCAGTACTTC.

This clonotype appeared many times. The chain carries TRBV12-3 or TRBV12-4 and TRBJ2-4; 7 bases match TRBD1. The trim removed 5 bases at V and 5 bases at J, leaving 6 bases unmatched. This CDR3 is 14 amino acids long. The CDR3 DNA is TGTGCCAGCAGTCTGACCGGGACAGAAAACATTCAGTACTTC. Translating gives CASSLTGTENIQYF.

This clonotype turned up a few times. V and J are TRBV28 and TRBJ1-1, with D possibly matching TRBD1 (6 bases). Germline V gives CDR1 MDHEN, CDR2 SYDVKM. The CDR3 has 17 residues. Trimming stripped 4 bases from V and 4 bases from J, with 22 bases between. CDR3 nucleotides: TGTGCCAGCAGTTCATATCGGCAGGGAGGAGGGGGCACTGAAGCTTTCTTT. Its translation is CASSSYRQGGGGTEAFF. Complete variable domain (other parts from reference TRBV28 and TRBJ1-1): DVKVTQSSRYLVKRTGEKVFLECVQDMDHENMFWYRQDPGLGLRLIYFSYDVKMKEKGDIPEGYSVSREKKERFSLILESASTNQTSMYLCASSSYRQGGGGTEAFFGQGTRLTVV.

In this sample, this clonotype turned up a few times. This chain uses TRBV24-1 with TRBJ2-7, with D tentatively TRBD1 or TRBD2 (5 bases each). The CDR3 extends over 12 amino acids. Trimming cost V 2 bases and J 6 bases, with 7 bases left between them. Germline V gene lookup returns CDR1 KGHDR and CDR2 SFDVKD. The CDR3: CATSDSGTEQYF. CDR3 DNA sequence: TGTGCCACCAGTGATTCAGGGACCGAGCAGTACTTC.

This clonotype has only one observation. The chain uses TRBV5-3 and TRBJ2-1; D unclear. TRBV5-3 falls under the ORF class, with uncertain function. The CDR3 is made up of 14 amino acids. Deletions cut 4 bases from V and 10 bases from J, with 18 bases between. The chain's CDR3 is CARSTRPAVGEQFF. In DNA form, the CDR3 reads TGTGCCAGAAGCACCCGCCCCGCCGTCGGAGAGCAGTTCTTC.

This clonotype showed up just a few times. The chain has TRBV20-1 and TRBJ2-7; unclear D gene. The V gene's germline CDR1 is DFQATT and CDR2 SNEGSKA (reference sequence). The CDR3 runs to 13 residues. Deletions cut 3 bases from V and 0 bases from J, with 9 bases between. The CDR3 nucleotides are TGCAGTGCTAGTGCGGAGCTCTCCTACGAGCAGTACTTC. Residues: CSASAELSYEQYF.

This chain connects TRBV4-3 to TRBJ1-3; D unclear. Trimming shortened V by 5 bases and J by 2 bases, and 13 bases separated the two germline ends. CDR3 size: 15 residues. From germline, CDR1 is LGHNA and CDR2 YSLEER. Written as DNA, the CDR3 is TGCGCCAGCAGCACCATGTTTAAAACTGGAAACACCATATATTTT. It codes for CASSTMFKTGNTIYF.

This clonotype was recorded only once. A clone one base away is much larger, so this may be a read error. The chain has TRBV7-9 and TRBJ1-1, with 7 bases matching TRBD1. Germline CDR1 SEHNR, CDR2 FQNEAQ (reference sequence). This CDR3 has 16 residues. V lost 4 bases to trimming and J lost 0 bases; unmatched junction nucleotides: 8. CDR3 residues: CASSSGTEGLNTEAFF. DNA of the CDR3: TGTGCCAGCAGCTCCGGGACAGAGGGCCTGAACACTGAAGCTTTCTTT.

Comments on this clonotype: This likely comes from a read error, as the CDR3 has no conserved phenylalanine or tryptophan at its end. This chain uses TRBV11-2 with TRBJ2-7, with 10 positions matching TRBD1. Trimming cost V 1 base and J 4 bases; bases outside gene matches: 10. The CDR3 loop spans 17 amino acids. From germline, CDR1 is SGHAT and CDR2 FQNNGV. The DNA of the CDR3 is TGTGCCAGCAGCTTAGGGGGACAGGGGCCGAAAGGGTACGAGCAGTACCTC. This codes for CASSLGGQGPKGYEQYL.

The chain couples TRBV20-1 to TRBJ2-1; possible D gene TRBD2, 6 bases. The CDR3 sequence is 17 residues long. From germline, CDR1 is DFQATT and CDR2 SNEGSKA (reference sequence). The ends were cut back, 3 bases at V and 0 bases at J, with 18 bases in the middle. The CDR3 DNA reads TGCAGTGCTAGGGACTACTCAACTCCAAGCTCCTACAATGAGCAGTTCTTC. Amino acid sequence: CSARDYSTPSSYNEQFF.

This clonotype was seen only a few times. The V gene is TRBV13, the J gene TRBJ2-2; possibly TRBD1 or TRBD2 for D (5 bases each). The CDR3 is 15 amino acids. The ends were cut back, 4 bases at V and 0 bases at J, with 9 bases in the middle. Germline assignment: CDR1 PRHDT and CDR2 FYEKMQ (reference sequence). The DNA for the CDR3 is TGTGCCAGCAGCTCTCGGGACCCGAACACCGGGGAGCTGTTTTTT. This codes for CASSSRDPNTGELFF. The variable domain in full, with the rest retrieved from reference TRBV13 and TRBJ2-2, is AAGVIQSPRHLIKEKRETATLKCYPIPRHDTVYWYQQGPGQDPQFLISFYEKMQSDKGSIPDRFSAQQFSDYHSELNMSSLELGDSALYFCASSSRDPNTGELFFGEGSRLTVL.

On this clonotype: A much more abundant neighbour one base away suggests this may be a read error. The chain combines TRBV20-1 with TRBJ2-7; 9 bases are a match to TRBD2. Germline V gives CDR1 DFQATT, CDR2 SNEGSKA (reference sequence). CDR3 size: 13 residues. In DNA, the CDR3 is TGCAGTGCTCCCGGGACTAGCTCCCACGAGCAGTACTTC. Residues: CSAPGTSSHEQYF.

The rearrangement uses TRBV11-2 and TRBJ1-4; D is unresolved. The CDR3 length is 13 residues. Trimming removed 5 bases from V and 7 bases from J, with 11 bases in between. Per germline, CDR1 SGHAT and CDR2 FQNNGV. The CDR3 reads CASSLSRGEKLFF. The DNA for the CDR3 is TGTGCCAGCAGCCTATCCCGGGGTGAAAAACTGTTTTTT.

V usage is TRBV18 and J usage is TRBJ2-1; 8 bases align to TRBD2. The CDR3 covers 15 residues. Germline CDR1 and CDR2: KGHSH and LQKENI. The trim removed 5 bases at V and 7 bases at J, leaving 10 bases unmatched. The DNA of the CDR3 is TGTGCCAGCTCAGACTACGCGGGGGGTTCGAATGAGCAGTTCTTC. Translating gives CASSDYAGGSNEQFF.

This chain uses TRBV5-4 with TRBJ2-1; possibly TRBD2 for D (6 bases). Per the germline V gene, CDR1 is SGHNT and CDR2 is YYREEE (reference sequence). The CDR3 length is 16 residues. The germline V and J ends were trimmed by 5 bases and 3 bases, with 18 bases remaining between them. DNA of the CDR3: TGTGCCAGCAGTTGGAAGGTAGCGGAGAGCTACAATGAGCAGTTCTTC. It yields the protein CASSWKVAESYNEQFF.